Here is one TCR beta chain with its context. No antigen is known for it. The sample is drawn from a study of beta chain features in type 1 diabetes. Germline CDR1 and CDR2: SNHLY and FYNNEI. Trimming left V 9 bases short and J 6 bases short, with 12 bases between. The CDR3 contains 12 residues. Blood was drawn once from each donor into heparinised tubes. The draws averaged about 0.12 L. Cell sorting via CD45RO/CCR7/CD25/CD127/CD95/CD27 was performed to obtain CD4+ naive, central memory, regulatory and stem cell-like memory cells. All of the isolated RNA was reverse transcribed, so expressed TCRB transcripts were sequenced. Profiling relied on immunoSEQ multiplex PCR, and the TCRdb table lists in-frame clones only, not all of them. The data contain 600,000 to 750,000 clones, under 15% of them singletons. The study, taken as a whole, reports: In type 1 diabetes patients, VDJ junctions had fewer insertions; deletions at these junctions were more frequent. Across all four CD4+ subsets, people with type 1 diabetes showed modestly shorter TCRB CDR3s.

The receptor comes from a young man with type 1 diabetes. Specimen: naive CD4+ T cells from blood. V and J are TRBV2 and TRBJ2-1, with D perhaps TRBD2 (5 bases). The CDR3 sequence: CAREGLGNEQFF. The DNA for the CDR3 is TGTGCCAGAGAGGGATTAGGCAATGAGCAGTTCTTC. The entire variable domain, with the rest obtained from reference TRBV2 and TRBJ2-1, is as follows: EPEVTQTPSHQVTQMGQEVILRCVPISNHLYFYWYRQILGQKVEFLVSFYNNEISEKSEIFDDQFSVERPDGSNFTLKIRSTKLEDSAMYFCAREGLGNEQFFGPGTRLTVL.